A selection of T cell receptor beta chains follows, all from one sample in a study of read filtering for tumor transcriptome and immune sequencing. MiXCR, run by TCRdb on the reads, gives a single entry per CDR3 protein. The data hold more than 100,000 distinct CDR3 sequences, with less than 15% observed a single time. The specimen sequenced was a population of CD138-negative cells sorted from bone marrow. These receptors were collected from a donor aged 40 or older with multiple myeloma. Both conserved end residues are part of each CDR3.

V	J	CDR3
TRBV12-3/TRBV12-4	TRBJ2-1	CASSLKLVLFF
TRBV11-2	TRBJ2-3	CASSPRGDTQYF
TRBV6-5	TRBJ2-7	CASRTRDRVQLNEQYF
TRBV19	TRBJ1-1	CASSHGTGGGTEAFF
TRBV4-1	TRBJ2-3	CASRELARSWDTQYF
TRBV20-1	TRBJ2-7	CSANERGLDSGSYEQYF
TRBV7-2	TRBJ1-1	CASSWSGQMNTEAFF
TRBV11-2	TRBJ2-1	CVSSTHRDPRINNEQFF
TRBV14	TRBJ1-5	CASSQPPVRGALNQPQHF
TRBV5-1	TRBJ2-5	CASSPSAAGGPETQYF
TRBV6-6	TRBJ1-1	CASSSTGVGVNTEAFF
TRBV9	TRBJ1-2	CASSVGGLGDGYTF
TRBV12-3/TRBV12-4	TRBJ2-1	CASSHLGQGGNEQFF
TRBV6-5	TRBJ1-5	CASTPGLRGPQHF
TRBV20-1	TRBJ2-1	CSARDRGRTNEQFF
TRBV14	TRBJ2-3	CASSPASVSTDTQYF
TRBV7-2	TRBJ2-5	CASSAGVANWAQYF
TRBV24-1	TRBJ2-2	CATSDVAGAFTGELFF
TRBV7-3	TRBJ2-1	CASSLAGGRIAEQFF
TRBV12-3/TRBV12-4	TRBJ2-3	CASSNPRTTDTQYF
TRBV25-1	TRBJ2-1	CASSERAGTGFSNEQFF
TRBV15	TRBJ1-5	CATSMTGSNQPQHF